This T cell receptor beta chain came from a study of blood T cells in healthy people across ages. This CDR3 contains 19 residues. Per the germline V gene, CDR1 is LGHNA and CDR2 is YSLEER. The V end was cut by 0 bases, the J end by 8 bases, with 26 bases between. This clonotype has a handful of counts. PCR was performed a second time for about 7 to 11 cycles using a sample-barcoded 5' primer and a J-beta primer mix. MiXCR was run by TCRdb on the 5' RACE reads, yielding one entry per CDR3 protein. This sample has under 850,000 distinct CDR3 sequences, with around 36% found just once. The sample comprised blood. The clonotype was recovered from a man between 18 and 29 years old in good health. The chain uses TRBV4-3 and TRBJ2-1, with D possibly TRBD2 on 5 matching bases. This CDR3 reads CASSQDVSVTARGPDEQFF. In DNA, the CDR3 is TGCGCCAGCAGCCAAGATGTTTCGGTAACGGCCCGGGGTCCCGATGAGCAGTTCTTC.